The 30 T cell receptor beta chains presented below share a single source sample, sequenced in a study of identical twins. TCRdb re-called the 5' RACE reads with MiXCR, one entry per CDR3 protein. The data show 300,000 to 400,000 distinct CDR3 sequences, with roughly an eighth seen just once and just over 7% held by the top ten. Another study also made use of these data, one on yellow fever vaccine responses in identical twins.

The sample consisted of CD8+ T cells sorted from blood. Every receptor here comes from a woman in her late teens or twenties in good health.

CDR3: CASSPSSGTDTQYF. The DNA for the CDR3 is TGTGCCAGCAGCCCCTCTAGCGGCACAGATACGCAGTATTTT. The V call is TRBV14, the J call TRBJ2-3, with a possible D match to TRBD2 (6 bases). Trimming pared 4 bases from V and 1 base from J, leaving 9 bases between. Germline CDR1 and CDR2: SGHDN and FVKESK. There are 14 residues in the CDR3.

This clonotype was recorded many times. The chain's CDR3 is CASSHDRGRDGEQYF. The CDR3 DNA sequence: TGTGCCAGCAGCCATGACAGGGGTCGGGACGGCGAGCAGTACTTC. V usage is TRBV28 and J usage is TRBJ2-7, with TRBD1 identical over 8 bases. The CDR3 loop spans 15 amino acids. Per germline, CDR1 MDHEN and CDR2 SYDVKM. The J segment lost 6 bases and the V segment lost 6 bases, leaving 13 bases of the junction unmatched.

This CDR3 is CASSSTLLAGGFNEQFF. DNA of the CDR3: TGTGCCAGCAGTTCCACCTTACTAGCGGGGGGATTCAATGAGCAGTTCTTC. This chain uses TRBV27 with TRBJ2-1, with 12 nucleotides matching TRBD2. Per germline, CDR1 MNHEY and CDR2 SMNVEV (reference sequence). This CDR3 has 17 residues. The junction had 10 bases not matched to a gene; V was cut back by 4 bases and J by 6 bases.

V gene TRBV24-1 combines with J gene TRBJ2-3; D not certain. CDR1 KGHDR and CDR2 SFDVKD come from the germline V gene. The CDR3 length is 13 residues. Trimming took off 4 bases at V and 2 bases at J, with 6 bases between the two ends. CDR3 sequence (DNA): TGTGCCACCAGTGACCTCTACACAGATACGCAGTATTTT. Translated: CATSDLYTDTQYF.

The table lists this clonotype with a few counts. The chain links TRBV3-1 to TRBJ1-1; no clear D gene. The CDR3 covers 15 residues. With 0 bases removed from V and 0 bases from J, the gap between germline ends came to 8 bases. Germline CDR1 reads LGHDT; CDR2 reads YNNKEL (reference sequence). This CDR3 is CASSQENSLNTEAFF. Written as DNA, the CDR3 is TGTGCCAGCAGCCAAGAAAACAGTTTGAACACTGAAGCTTTCTTT.

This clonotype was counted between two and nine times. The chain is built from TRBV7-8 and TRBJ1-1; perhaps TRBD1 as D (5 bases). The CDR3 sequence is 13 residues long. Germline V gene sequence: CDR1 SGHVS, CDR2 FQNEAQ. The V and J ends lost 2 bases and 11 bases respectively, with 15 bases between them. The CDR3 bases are TGTGCCAGCAGCTTATACGGTCCTAGGGACGCTTTCTTT. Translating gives CASSLYGPRDAFF. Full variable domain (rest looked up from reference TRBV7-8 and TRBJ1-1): GAGVSQSPRYKVAKRGQDVALRCDPISGHVSLFWYQQALGQGPEFLTYFQNEAQLDKSGLPSDRFFAERPEGSVSTLKIQRTQQEDSAVYLCASSLYGPRDAFFGQGTRLTVV.

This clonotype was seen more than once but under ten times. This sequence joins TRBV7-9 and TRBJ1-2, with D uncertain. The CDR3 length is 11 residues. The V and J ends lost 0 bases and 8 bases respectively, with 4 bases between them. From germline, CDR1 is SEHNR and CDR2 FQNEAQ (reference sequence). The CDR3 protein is CASSLALGYTF. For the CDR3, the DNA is TGTGCCAGCAGCTTAGCGCTGGGCTACACCTTC.

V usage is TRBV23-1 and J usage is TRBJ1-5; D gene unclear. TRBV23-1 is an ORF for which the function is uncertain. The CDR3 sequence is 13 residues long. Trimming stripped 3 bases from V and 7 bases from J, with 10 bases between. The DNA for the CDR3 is TGCGCCAGCAGTCATCAGGTTCGACAGCCCCAGCATTTT. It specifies CASSHQVRQPQHF.

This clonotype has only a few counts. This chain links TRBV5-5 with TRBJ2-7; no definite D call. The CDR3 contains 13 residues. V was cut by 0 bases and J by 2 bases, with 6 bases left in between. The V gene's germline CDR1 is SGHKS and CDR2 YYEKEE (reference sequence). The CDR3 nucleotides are TGTGCCAGCAGCTTGGCCGAAACCTACGAGCAGTACGTC. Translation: CASSLAETYEQYV.

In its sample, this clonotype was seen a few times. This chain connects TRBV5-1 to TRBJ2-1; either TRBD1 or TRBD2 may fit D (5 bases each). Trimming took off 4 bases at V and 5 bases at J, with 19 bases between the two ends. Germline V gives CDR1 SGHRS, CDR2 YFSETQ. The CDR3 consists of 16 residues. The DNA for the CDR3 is TGCGCCAGCAGCCAGGTGGCCGGGACCGAGAACAATGAGCAGTTCTTC. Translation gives CASSQVAGTENNEQFF.

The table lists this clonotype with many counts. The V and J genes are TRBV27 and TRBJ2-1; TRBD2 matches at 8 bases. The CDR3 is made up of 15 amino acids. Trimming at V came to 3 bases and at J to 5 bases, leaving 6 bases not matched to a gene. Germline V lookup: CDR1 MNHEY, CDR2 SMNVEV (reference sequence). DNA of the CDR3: TGTGCCAGCAGTTTTAGCGGGAAACCCCACAATGAGCAGTTCTTC. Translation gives CASSFSGKPHNEQFF.

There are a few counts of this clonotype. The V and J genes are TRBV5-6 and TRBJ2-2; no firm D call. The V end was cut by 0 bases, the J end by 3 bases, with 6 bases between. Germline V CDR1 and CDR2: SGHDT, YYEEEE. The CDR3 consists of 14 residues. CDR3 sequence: CASSLGGHTGELFF. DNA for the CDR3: TGTGCCAGCAGCTTGGGGGGTCACACCGGGGAGCTGTTTTTT.

CDR3 DNA sequence: TGTGCCAGCAGTCGGGGTGGAAACACCATATATTTT. The encoded protein is CASSRGGNTIYF. The rearrangement uses TRBV28 and TRBJ1-3, with D unresolved. The CDR3 extends over 12 amino acids. Germline values: CDR1 MDHEN, CDR2 SYDVKM. V was clipped by 5 bases and J by 3 bases, with 5 bases between them.

The chain's CDR3 is CASSAGQGRTDTQYF. The DNA for the CDR3 is TGTGCCAGCAGTGCCGGACAGGGAAGAACAGATACGCAGTATTTT. The rearrangement uses TRBV28 and TRBJ2-3; the match to TRBD1 covers 8 bases. The length of the CDR3 is 15 residues. Unmatched junction bases numbered 7, after V lost 5 bases and J lost 3 bases. The germline V gene encodes CDR1 MDHEN and CDR2 SYDVKM.

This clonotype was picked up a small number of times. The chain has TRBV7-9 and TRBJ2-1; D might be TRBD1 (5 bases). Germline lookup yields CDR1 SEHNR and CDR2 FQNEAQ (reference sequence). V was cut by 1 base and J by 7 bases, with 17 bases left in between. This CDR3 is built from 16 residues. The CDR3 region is CASSLVGRVFSNEQFF. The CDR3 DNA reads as TGTGCCAGCAGCTTAGTGGGCAGGGTCTTTTCGAATGAGCAGTTCTTC.

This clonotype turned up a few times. DNA for the CDR3: TGTGCCAGCCCGCGGACAGCCCGGGGGAGGACCTACGAGCAGTACTTC. Translated: CASPRTARGRTYEQYF. V usage is TRBV6-4 and J usage is TRBJ2-7; D may be TRBD1 or TRBD2 (6 bases each). The CDR3 consists of 16 residues. V was trimmed by 8 bases and J by 2 bases, leaving 22 bases between them. CDR1 and CDR2 (germline): MRHNA, SNTAGT.

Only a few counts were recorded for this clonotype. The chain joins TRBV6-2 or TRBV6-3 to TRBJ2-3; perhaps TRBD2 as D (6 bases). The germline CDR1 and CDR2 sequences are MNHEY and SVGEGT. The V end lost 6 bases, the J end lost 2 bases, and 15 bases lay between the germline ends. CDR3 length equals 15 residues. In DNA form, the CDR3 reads TGTGCCAGCAGCTTGTTCCTAGCGAACACAGATACGCAGTATTTT. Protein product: CASSLFLANTDTQYF.

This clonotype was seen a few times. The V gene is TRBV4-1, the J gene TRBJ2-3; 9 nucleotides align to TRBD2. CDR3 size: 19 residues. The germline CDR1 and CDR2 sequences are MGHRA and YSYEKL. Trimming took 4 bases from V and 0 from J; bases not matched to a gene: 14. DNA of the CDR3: TGCGCCAGCAGCCCTATACACGTTCCTAGCGGGACTAGCACAGATACGCAGTATTTT. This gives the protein CASSPIHVPSGTSTDTQYF.

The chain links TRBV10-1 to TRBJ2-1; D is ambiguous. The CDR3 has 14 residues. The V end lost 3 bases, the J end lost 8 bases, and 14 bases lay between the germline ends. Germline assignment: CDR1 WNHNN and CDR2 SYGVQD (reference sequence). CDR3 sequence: CASSEGPTADEQFF. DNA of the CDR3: TGCGCCAGCAGTGAAGGGCCCACAGCCGATGAGCAGTTCTTC.

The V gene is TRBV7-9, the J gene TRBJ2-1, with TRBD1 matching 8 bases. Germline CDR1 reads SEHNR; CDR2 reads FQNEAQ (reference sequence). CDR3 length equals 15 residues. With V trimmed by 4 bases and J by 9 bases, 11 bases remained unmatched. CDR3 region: CASSSRQGASGEQFF. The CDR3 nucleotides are TGTGCCAGCAGCTCCCGGCAGGGGGCGTCTGGTGAGCAGTTCTTC.

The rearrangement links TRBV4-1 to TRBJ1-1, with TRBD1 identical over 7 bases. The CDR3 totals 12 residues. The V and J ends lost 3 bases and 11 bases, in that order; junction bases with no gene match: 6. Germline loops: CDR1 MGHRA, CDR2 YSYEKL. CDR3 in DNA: TGCGCCAGCAGCCATGACAGGGAGGGGGCTTTCTTT. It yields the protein CASSHDREGAFF.

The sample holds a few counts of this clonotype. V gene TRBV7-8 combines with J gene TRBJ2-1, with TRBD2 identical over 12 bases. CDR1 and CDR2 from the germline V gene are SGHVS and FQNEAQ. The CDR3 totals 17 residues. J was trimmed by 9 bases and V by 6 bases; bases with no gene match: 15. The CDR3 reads CASSYPPLAGGGGEQFF. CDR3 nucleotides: TGTGCCAGCAGTTACCCCCCACTAGCGGGGGGCGGGGGTGAGCAGTTCTTC.

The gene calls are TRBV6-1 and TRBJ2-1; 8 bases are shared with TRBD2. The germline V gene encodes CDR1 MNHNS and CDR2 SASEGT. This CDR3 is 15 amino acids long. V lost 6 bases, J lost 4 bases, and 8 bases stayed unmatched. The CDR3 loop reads CASSPTSGQYNEQFF. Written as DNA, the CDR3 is TGTGCCAGCAGCCCCACTAGCGGACAATACAATGAGCAGTTCTTC.

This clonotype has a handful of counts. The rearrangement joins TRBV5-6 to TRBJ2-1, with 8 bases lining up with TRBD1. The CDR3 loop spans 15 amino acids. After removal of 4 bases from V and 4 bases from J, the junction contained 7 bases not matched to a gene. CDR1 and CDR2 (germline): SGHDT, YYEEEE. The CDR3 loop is CASSDSDREYNEQFF. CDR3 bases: TGTGCCAGCAGCGACTCGGACAGGGAATACAATGAGCAGTTCTTC.

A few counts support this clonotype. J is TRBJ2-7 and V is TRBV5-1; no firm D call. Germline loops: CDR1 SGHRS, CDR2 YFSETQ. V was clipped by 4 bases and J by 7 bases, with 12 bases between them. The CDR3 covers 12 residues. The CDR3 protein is CASSTRTREQYV. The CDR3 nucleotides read TGCGCCAGCAGCACCCGGACGCGAGAGCAGTACGTC.

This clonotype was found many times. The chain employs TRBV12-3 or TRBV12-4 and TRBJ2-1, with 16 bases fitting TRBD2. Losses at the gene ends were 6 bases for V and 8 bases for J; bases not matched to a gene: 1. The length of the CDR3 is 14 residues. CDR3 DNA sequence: TGTGCCAGCAGGGGACTAGCGGGAGGGGATGAGCAGTTCTTC. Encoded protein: CASRGLAGGDEQFF.

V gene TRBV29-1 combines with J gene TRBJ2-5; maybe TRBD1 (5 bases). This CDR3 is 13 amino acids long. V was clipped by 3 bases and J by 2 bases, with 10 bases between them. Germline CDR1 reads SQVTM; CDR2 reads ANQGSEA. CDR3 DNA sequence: TGCAGCGTTGAGTCAGGGAATCAAGAGACCCAGTACTTC. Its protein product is CSVESGNQETQYF.

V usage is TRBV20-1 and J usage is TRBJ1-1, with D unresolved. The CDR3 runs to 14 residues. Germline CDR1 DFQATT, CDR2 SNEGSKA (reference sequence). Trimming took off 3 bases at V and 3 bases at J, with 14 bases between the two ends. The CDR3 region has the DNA TGCAGTGCTAGTCCCAAAGACACACACACTGAAGCTTTCTTT. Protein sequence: CSASPKDTHTEAFF.

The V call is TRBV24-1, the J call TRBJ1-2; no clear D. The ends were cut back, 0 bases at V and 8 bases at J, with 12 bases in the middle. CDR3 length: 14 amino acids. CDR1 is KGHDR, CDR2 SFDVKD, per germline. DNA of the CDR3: TGTGCCACCAGTGATTTGCAATCCTCGGGAGGCTACACCTTC. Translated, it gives CATSDLQSSGGYTF.

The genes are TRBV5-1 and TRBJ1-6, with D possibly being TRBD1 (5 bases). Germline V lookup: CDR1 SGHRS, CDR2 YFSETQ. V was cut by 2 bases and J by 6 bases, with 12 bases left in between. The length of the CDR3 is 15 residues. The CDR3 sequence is CASSFETDLNSPLHF. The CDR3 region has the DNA TGCGCCAGCAGCTTTGAGACAGACCTTAATTCACCCCTCCACTTT.